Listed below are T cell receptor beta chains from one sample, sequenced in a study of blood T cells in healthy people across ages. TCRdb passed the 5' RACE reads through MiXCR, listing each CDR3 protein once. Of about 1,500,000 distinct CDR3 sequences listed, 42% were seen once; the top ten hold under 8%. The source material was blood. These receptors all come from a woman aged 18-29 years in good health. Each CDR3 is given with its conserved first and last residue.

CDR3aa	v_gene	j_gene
CSAREPGSGNTIYF	TRBV20-1	TRBJ1-3
CASSLTPGQGGYEQYF	TRBV5-1	TRBJ2-7
CASTLGRDRPYNEQFF	TRBV27	TRBJ2-1
CAGRQGAGETQYF	TRBV2	TRBJ2-5
CASSQSAPVSNYGYAF	TRBV4-1	TRBJ1-2
CASSAPRNTGELFF	TRBV11-3	TRBJ2-2
CSARVPGSGGTYNEQYF	TRBV20-1	TRBJ2-7
CASSQEDAPGQVTEKLFF	TRBV4-1	TRBJ1-4
CASVGTSGKRYNEQFF	TRBV7-8	TRBJ2-1
CASSQGQTYYNEQFF	TRBV3-1	TRBJ2-1
CAGSLATGVGANVLTF	TRBV11-2	TRBJ2-6
CASTHHNEQYF	TRBV2	TRBJ2-5
CASSEAQSAGAGNEQFF	TRBV7-9	TRBJ2-1
CATSEAATDTQYF	TRBV10-3	TRBJ2-3
CASSRDRTGNTIYF	TRBV7-2	TRBJ1-3
CASIGQGLGNEQYF	TRBV3-1	TRBJ2-5
CSAPLLAGGPGEQYF	TRBV20-1	TRBJ2-7
CSARATGTGARNYGYTF	TRBV20-1	TRBJ1-2
CASSQEWGLADTQYF	TRBV4-1	TRBJ2-3
CASTSPPLHLNYGYTF	TRBV12-3/TRBV12-4	TRBJ1-2
CSALSGVAGEFNEQFF	TRBV20-1	TRBJ2-1
CASSLAQNNEQFF	TRBV28	TRBJ2-1
CANSPGLRGEETQYF	TRBV14	TRBJ2-5
CATSDPGTGANVLTF	TRBV24-1	TRBJ2-6
CASSLSRDRGGTDTQYF	TRBV28	TRBJ2-3
CASSLHPGQPQHF	TRBV7-2	TRBJ1-5
CSASGQGIPEAFF	TRBV20-1	TRBJ1-1
CASSQDPRGVDTEAFF	TRBV4-1	TRBJ1-1
CAGRLGRLNTEAFF	TRBV12-3/TRBV12-4	TRBJ1-1